The 32 T cell receptor beta chains below come from one sample, sequenced in a study of radiotherapy plus CTLA-4 blockade in lung cancer. TCRdb keeps only in-frame clones here, not all; method: immunoSEQ multiplex PCR. The sample yields around 32,000 clones, around four fifths seen once. The specimen was peripheral blood, collected from a patient treated with radiotherapy plus ipilimumab. Source of these receptors: a human donor with non-small cell lung cancer that progressed on radiotherapy plus ipilimumab.

In this sample, this clone turned up a few times. The gene calls are TRBV19 and TRBJ1-1; the D gene is possibly TRBD1 (6 bases). Germline CDR1 is LNHDA and CDR2 is SQIVND (reference sequence). The CDR3 is 15 residues long. Trimming shortened V by 3 bases and J by 2 bases, and 13 bases separated the two germline ends. CDR3 region: CASSIRTAFNTEAFF. The CDR3 region has the DNA TGTGCCAGTAGTATTAGGACAGCCTTCAACACTGAAGCTTTCTTT.

V and J are TRBV5-1 and TRBJ2-3; 12 bases line up with TRBD2. The germline gives CDR1 SGHRS, CDR2 YFSETQ. The J segment lost 6 bases and the V segment lost 4 bases, leaving 9 bases of the junction unmatched. This CDR3 comprises 16 residues. CDR3 in amino acids: CASSGLLAGGPDTQYF. The DNA for the CDR3 is TGCGCCAGCAGCGGCCTCCTAGCGGGGGGGCCGGATACGCAGTATTTT.

The genes are TRBV5-6 and TRBJ2-3, with 10 bases lining up with TRBD2. J lost 10 bases, V lost 0 bases, and 5 bases had no gene match. The CDR3 is made up of 14 amino acids. Germline CDR1 and CDR2: SGHDT and YYEEEE. The CDR3 bases are TGTGCCAGCAGCTTGGCTACTAGCGGGGTGGCGCAGTATTTT. Its translation is CASSLATSGVAQYF.

The count of this clone is one. V gene TRBV5-1 combines with J gene TRBJ2-3; 9 nucleotides match TRBD2. Germline V gives CDR1 SGHRS, CDR2 YFSETQ. The CDR3 spans 16 residues. The junction had 7 bases not matched to a gene; V was cut back by 0 bases and J by 5 bases. This CDR3 is CASSLVAGGPGDTQYF. For the CDR3, the DNA is TGCGCCAGCAGCTTGGTTGCGGGGGGGCCCGGAGATACGCAGTATTTT. The full variable domain, with the rest looked up from reference TRBV5-1 and TRBJ2-3, is KAGVTQTPRYLIKTRGQQVTLSCSPISGHRSVSWYQQTPGQGLQFLFEYFSETQRNKGNFPGRFSGRQFSNSRSEMNVSTLELGDSALYLCASSLVAGGPGDTQYFGPGTRLTVL.

This chain joins TRBV18 and TRBJ2-2; the D is unclear. Looked up from germline, CDR1 is KGHSH and CDR2 is LQKENI. There are 16 residues in the CDR3. Trimming shortened V by 6 bases and J by 3 bases, and 17 bases separated the two germline ends. The CDR3 sequence: CASSPRRGGDTGELFF. The DNA of the CDR3 is TGTGCCAGCTCGCCCCGTCGCGGCGGCGACACCGGGGAGCTGTTTTTT.

The chain joins TRBV11-3 to TRBJ2-7; the D gene is possibly TRBD1 (6 bases). V was clipped by 11 bases and J by 3 bases, with 23 bases between them. CDR1 SGHNT and CDR2 YENEEA come from the germline V gene. CDR3 length equals 15 residues. The DNA of the CDR3 is TGTGCCGCAGGGCGAGGACAGAGGTTTCACTACGAGCAGTACTTC. Amino acid sequence: CAAGRGQRFHYEQYF.

Here the CDR3 DNA reads TGTGCCAGCCAGGACAGCGTCTATGGCTACACCTTC. It translates to CASQDSVYGYTF. This rearrangement joins TRBV6-5 to TRBJ1-2; TRBD1 might be the D (6 bases). Per germline, CDR1 MNHEY and CDR2 SVGAGI. V shed 8 bases and J shed 4 bases, with 11 bases lying between them. The CDR3 contains 12 residues.

The chain uses TRBV6-1 and TRBJ1-1; D not resolved. Looked up from germline, CDR1 is MNHNS and CDR2 is SASEGT. The germline V and J ends were trimmed by 10 bases and 4 bases, with 13 bases remaining between them. This CDR3 has 12 amino acids. This chain's CDR3 is CATQLTGTEAFF. The CDR3 DNA reads TGTGCCACCCAGCTCACGGGCACTGAAGCTTTCTTT.

The CDR3 DNA reads TGTGCCAGCAGCCAGGGCGGGACAGGGAAAATTGAAAAACTGTTTTTT. Residues: CASSQGGTGKIEKLFF. V and J are TRBV4-2 and TRBJ1-4, with 9 nucleotides matching TRBD1. With V trimmed by 3 bases and J by 7 bases, 9 bases remained unmatched. This CDR3 region has 16 residues. Germline-derived CDR1 and CDR2 are LGHNA and YNFKEQ.

V gene TRBV6-5 combines with J gene TRBJ1-2; D possibly corresponds to TRBD1 (5 bases). V was clipped by 4 bases and J by 6 bases, with 12 bases between them. Germline CDR1 is MNHEY and CDR2 is SVGAGI. CDR3 length equals 13 residues. This chain's CDR3 is CASSSDKKDGYTF. In DNA, the CDR3 is TGTGCCAGCAGTTCGGACAAGAAAGATGGCTACACCTTC.

This chain uses TRBV6-1 with TRBJ1-6, with TRBD1 identical over 9 bases. This CDR3 comprises 19 residues. Germline CDR1 reads MNHNS; CDR2 reads SASEGT. Losses at the gene ends were 2 bases for V and 6 bases for J; bases not matched to a gene: 14. CDR3 region: CASSEQATGGLGANSPLHF. CDR3 coding DNA: TGTGCCAGCAGTGAACAAGCGACAGGGGGATTGGGGGCTAATTCACCCCTCCACTTT.

The chain has TRBV5-1 and TRBJ1-2; no firm D call. The V gene's germline CDR1 is SGHRS and CDR2 YFSETQ. Deletions cut 0 bases from V and 8 bases from J, with 17 bases between. This CDR3 has 15 amino acids. The CDR3 region has the DNA TGCGCCAGCAGCTTGGCCGAGGGAGGTAGTGGCGGCTACACCTTC. Amino acids: CASSLAEGGSGGYTF.

This clone has only one observation. The rearrangement uses TRBV6-1 and TRBJ2-5, with no clear D. V was shortened by 2 bases and J by 1 base, with 5 bases between the two germline ends. The germline gives CDR1 MNHNS, CDR2 SASEGT. The CDR3 contains 13 residues. Written as DNA, the CDR3 is TGTGCCAGCAGTGAAATCGGCCAAGAGACCCAGTACTTC. It specifies CASSEIGQETQYF.

The chain recombines TRBV19 with TRBJ2-7, with 11 bases matching TRBD1. After removal of 7 bases from V and 11 bases from J, the junction contained 16 bases not matched to a gene. This CDR3 comprises 15 residues. Germline lookup yields CDR1 LNHDA and CDR2 SQIVND (reference sequence). CDR3 DNA sequence: TGTGCCAGTACCAGCTCGGGACAGGGGGTTTTTCGGGAGTACTTC. This encodes CASTSSGQGVFREYF.

The rearrangement joins TRBV25-1 to TRBJ2-7, with TRBD1 matching 8 bases. Germline assignment: CDR1 MGHDK and CDR2 SYGVNS. Unmatched junction bases numbered 6, after V lost 5 bases and J lost 3 bases. The CDR3 has 14 amino acids. DNA for the CDR3: TGTGCCAGCAGTTCATCCGGGACAGGCTACGAGCAGTACTTC. It translates to CASSSSGTGYEQYF.

The genes are TRBV2 and TRBJ2-1, with 9 bases aligning to TRBD2. This CDR3 is 13 amino acids long. The germline V gene has CDR1 SNHLY and CDR2 FYNNEI. The V segment lost 4 bases and the J segment 10 bases; nucleotides outside the gene matches: 5. Here the CDR3 reads CASSGGLAGEQFF. CDR3 nucleotides: TGTGCCAGCAGTGGGGGACTAGCTGGCGAGCAGTTCTTC. Drawing the rest from reference TRBV2 and TRBJ2-1, the complete variable domain is EPEVTQTPSHQVTQMGQEVILRCVPISNHLYFYWYRQILGQKVEFLVSFYNNEISEKSEIFDDQFSVERPDGSNFTLKIRSTKLEDSAMYFCASSGGLAGEQFFGPGTRLTVL.

The V call is TRBV7-2, the J call TRBJ1-2; D may be TRBD1 (5 bases). With 5 bases removed from V and 5 bases from J, the gap between germline ends came to 9 bases. Germline V lookup: CDR1 SGHTA, CDR2 FQGNSA. This CDR3 spans 12 amino acids. In DNA form, the CDR3 reads TGTGCCAGCAGCACTCAGGGATATGGCTACACCTTC. Its translation: CASSTQGYGYTF.

J is TRBJ1-5 and V is TRBV10-2, with D tentatively TRBD1 (5 bases). Germline lookup yields CDR1 WSHSY and CDR2 SAAADI. There are 13 residues in the CDR3. Trimming cost V 4 bases and J 6 bases, with 10 bases left between them. The CDR3: CASSGQGGQPQHF. The CDR3 DNA reads as TGCGCCAGCAGTGGGCAGGGTGGTCAGCCCCAGCATTTT.

The chain joins TRBV5-4 to TRBJ2-6, with D possibly TRBD1 on 6 matching bases. The germline V gene has CDR1 SGHNT and CDR2 YYREEE (reference sequence). V was cut by 2 bases and J by 0 bases, with 6 bases left in between. This CDR3 is built from 15 residues. The CDR3 loop is CASSLQGSGANVLTF. DNA of the CDR3: TGTGCCAGCAGCTTACAGGGCTCTGGGGCCAACGTCCTGACTTTC. The variable domain in full, completed from reference TRBV5-4 and TRBJ2-6, reads ETGVTQSPTHLIKTRGQQVTLRCSSQSGHNTVSWYQQALGQGPQFIFQYYREEENGRGNFPPRFSGLQFPNYSSELNVNALELDDSALYLCASSLQGSGANVLTFGAGSRLTVL.

The chain links TRBV9 to TRBJ2-5; 9 bases fit TRBD2. The tail of the sequence fits TRBJ2-7 better, so the J call may be wrong. The CDR3 extends over 14 amino acids. Germline-derived CDR1 and CDR2 are SGDLS and YYNGEE. The CDR3 loop reads CASSVGGGGYEQYF. In DNA form, the CDR3 reads TGTGCCAGCAGCGTAGGCGGGGGGGGCTACGAGCAGTACTTC.

This chain uses TRBV9 with TRBJ2-3; 8 nucleotides align to TRBD2. Per the germline V gene, CDR1 is SGDLS and CDR2 is YYNGEE. V trimming: 4 bases; J trimming: 4 bases; junction bases outside the gene matches: 8. The CDR3 runs 15 residues. The CDR3 nucleotides are TGTGCCAGCAGCCCAGGAGGTAGCGGGGCAGATACGCAGTATTTT. Translating gives CASSPGGSGADTQYF.

The V and J genes are TRBV6-5 and TRBJ2-7, with D possibly TRBD1 on 5 matching bases. Germline V gene lookup returns CDR1 MNHEY and CDR2 SVGAGI. The CDR3 spans 15 residues. The ends were cut back, 0 bases at V and 2 bases at J, with 11 bases in the middle. Written as DNA, the CDR3 is TGTGCCAGCAGTTACTCTAGACAGAGAACCTACGAGCAGTACTTC. This codes for CASSYSRQRTYEQYF.

The chain links TRBV10-3 to TRBJ2-7; tentatively, D is TRBD1 (5 bases). Germline-derived CDR1 and CDR2 are ENHRY and SYGVKD. The CDR3 totals 14 residues. Trimming removed 7 bases at V and 3 bases at J, with 16 bases between. The CDR3: CAIIGALFLYEQYF. CDR3 DNA: TGTGCCATCATAGGGGCCCTCTTCCTCTACGAGCAGTACTTC.

This chain links TRBV2 with TRBJ1-2; D is unresolved. Germline V gene lookup returns CDR1 SNHLY and CDR2 FYNNEI. V was trimmed by 3 bases and J by 3 bases, leaving 8 bases between them. The CDR3 is 13 residues long. The CDR3 nucleotides read TGTGCCAGCAGTGACCGGTCGGACTATGGCTACACCTTC. It is translated as CASSDRSDYGYTF.

This clone was seen a few times. The chain employs TRBV28 and TRBJ2-7; D not certain. The CDR3 sequence is 15 residues long. Germline V gene data show CDR1 as MDHEN and CDR2 as SYDVKM. V shed 4 bases and J shed 0 bases, with 13 bases lying between them. CDR3 in amino acids: CASSSPQAASYEQYF. The CDR3 nucleotides are TGTGCCAGCAGTTCTCCGCAGGCTGCCTCCTACGAGCAGTACTTC.

This chain joins TRBV11-3 and TRBJ2-4, with TRBD1 identical over 11 bases. This CDR3 has 15 amino acids. Germline V lookup: CDR1 SGHNT, CDR2 YENEEA. The V and J ends lost 5 bases and 9 bases, in that order; junction bases with no gene match: 9. As DNA, the CDR3 is TGTGCCAGCAGCAAGGGACAGGGGGATGGAGGCATTCAGTACTTC. Translating gives CASSKGQGDGGIQYF.

The rearrangement joins TRBV11-2 to TRBJ1-1; 8 bases line up with TRBD1. The CDR3 extends over 14 amino acids. Germline assignment: CDR1 SGHAT and CDR2 FQNNGV. V was clipped by 4 bases and J by 5 bases; unmatched bases: 6. In DNA form, the CDR3 reads TGTGCCAGCAGCTCGGACAGGGAAAGAACTGAAGCTTTCTTT. It translates to CASSSDRERTEAFF.

This chain connects TRBV18 to TRBJ1-5; 11 nucleotides line up with TRBD1. There are 17 residues in the CDR3. Germline CDR1 KGHSH, CDR2 LQKENI. V gave up 3 bases and J gave up 5 bases; unmatched junction bases: 9. Written as DNA, the CDR3 is TGTGCCAGCTCACCGGAGATTGGGACAGGGGGGTATCAGCCCCAGCATTTT. Protein product: CASSPEIGTGGYQPQHF.

This clone was counted a single time. The CDR3 region is CATSGGANTGELFF. Written as DNA, the CDR3 is TGTGCCACCTCGGGGGGGGCGAACACCGGGGAGCTGTTTTTT. The chain joins TRBV9 to TRBJ2-2, with 8 bases matching TRBD2. Germline CDR1 is SGDLS and CDR2 is YYNGEE. Trimming took 9 bases from V and 0 from J; bases not matched to a gene: 4. The CDR3 is 14 residues long.

The chain links TRBV6-1 to TRBJ1-2; TRBD1 matches 7 bases. The junction had 12 bases not matched to a gene; V was cut back by 0 bases and J by 5 bases. Looked up from germline, CDR1 is MNHNS and CDR2 is SASEGT. This CDR3 spans 17 amino acids. CDR3 nucleotides: TGTGCCAGCAGTGAAGCCGCCGGGACAGCCCCCTCGTATGGCTACACCTTC. This codes for CASSEAAGTAPSYGYTF.

CDR3 coding DNA: TGTGCCAGCAGCTTCACTAGCGGGGGGGCTAAGGCCGGGGAGCTGTTTTTT. It translates to CASSFTSGGAKAGELFF. This chain connects TRBV7-2 to TRBJ2-2, with 13 nucleotides matching TRBD2. This CDR3 spans 17 amino acids. V shed 3 bases, J shed 6 bases, and the junction held 7 bases outside the gene matches. From germline, CDR1 is SGHTA and CDR2 FQGNSA.

This clone was seen only once. The gene calls are TRBV19 and TRBJ2-3; D not resolved. The CDR3 is 11 residues long. Germline CDR1 LNHDA, CDR2 SQIVND (reference sequence). V shed 10 bases and J shed 6 bases, with 11 bases lying between them. The CDR3 reads CATDTQDTQYF. The CDR3 bases are TGTGCCACCGATACCCAGGATACGCAGTATTTT.